This TCR beta chain was found in a study of human T cells and chemical hapten exposure. This clonotype was observed at least ten times. Its target is unknown. The V and J ends lost 5 bases and 2 bases, in that order; junction bases with no gene match: 9. In germline, CDR1 is SQVTM, CDR2 ANQGSEA. CDR3 length equals 15 residues. General study results and limits: Against controls, expanded TCRs gave rise to significantly more large CDR3 similarity clusters.

The time point: pre-sensitization, week 0. Described treatment: therapeutic diphenylcyclopropenone sensitization with weekly scalp DPC. The library tagged individual cDNA molecules with unique molecular identifiers. MiXCR was run by TCRdb on the RACE reads, yielding one entry per CDR3 protein. The sample shows around 350,000 distinct CDR3 sequences, around 5.5% of them seen only once. The source is a woman under 30 with alopecia areata. Some clones in this sample may be carry-over from other donors' samples. The genes are TRBV29-1 and TRBJ1-5; 7 nucleotides line up with TRBD1. Here the sequenced sample was whole blood, taken in connection with sensitization to the hapten diphenylcyclopropenone (DPC). The CDR3 coding sequence is TGCAGCGTTATTGTCGCAGGGGGGGGCAATCAGCCCCAGCATTTT. Translating gives CSVIVAGGGNQPQHF.